The 8 T cell receptor beta chains reported below all come from one sample, sequenced in a study of T cell changes during pregnancy in multiple sclerosis. Here immunoSEQ multiplex PCR was the method, and the copy in TCRdb shows in-frame clones only, minus some. The sample carries 45,000 to 55,000 clones, 80% to 95% recorded once. The sample here was CD4+ T cells from peripheral blood mononuclear cells, taken after pregnancy. These receptors were obtained from a female donor in good health, enrolled as a control in a pregnancy study.

The chain uses TRBV9 and TRBJ2-5; D remains unclear. Germline values: CDR1 SGDLS, CDR2 YYNGEE. Trimming shortened V by 0 bases and J by 2 bases, and 11 bases separated the two germline ends. The CDR3 contains 15 residues. The CDR3 region is CASSVVDSQQETQYF. CDR3 DNA sequence: TGTGCCAGCAGCGTAGTTGACTCGCAGCAAGAGACCCAGTACTTC.

V and J are TRBV11-2 and TRBJ2-7; D possibly corresponds to TRBD1 (6 bases). The length of the CDR3 is 18 residues. Germline CDR1 is SGHAT and CDR2 is FQNNGV. The V gene lost 3 bases and the J gene lost 2 bases, with 23 bases spanning the gap. The CDR3, as DNA: TGTGCCAGCAGCTTCGGCCTCAGGGGTGCTGAGAACACCTACGAGCAGTACTTC. It codes for CASSFGLRGAENTYEQYF.

CDR3 in DNA: TGTGCTAGTGGTCCGGGACAGGGGCACAATGAGCAGTTCTTC. It translates to CASGPGQGHNEQFF. This chain uses TRBV12-5 with TRBJ2-1, with 10 nucleotides matching TRBD1. In germline, CDR1 is LGHNT, CDR2 FRNRAP. This CDR3 has 14 residues. Trimming cost V 5 bases and J 5 bases; bases outside gene matches: 3.

This clone was observed a single time. The chain is built from TRBV7-3 and TRBJ1-1; D gene uncertain. CDR1 and CDR2 from the germline V gene are SGHTA and FQGTGA. Trimming took 4 bases from V and 4 from J, leaving 19 bases between them. This CDR3 has 16 amino acids. The CDR3 region has the DNA TGTGCCAGCAGCTCATGGAGACTTGGACTAAGCACTGAAGCTTTCTTT. It specifies CASSSWRLGLSTEAFF. The complete variable domain, with remaining parts taken from reference TRBV7-3 and TRBJ1-1, reads GAGVSQTPSNKVTEKGKYVELRCDPISGHTALYWYRQSLGQGPEFLIYFQGTGAADDSGLPNDRFFAVRPEGSVSTLKIQRTERGDSAVYLCASSSWRLGLSTEAFFGQGTRLTVV.

The chain combines TRBV5-4 with TRBJ1-2; 12 nucleotides line up with TRBD1. In germline, CDR1 is SGHNT, CDR2 YYREEE (reference sequence). Trimming took 2 bases from V and 8 from J; bases not matched to a gene: 10. CDR3 length: 16 amino acids. CDR3: CASSLLRDRGHRGYTF. The CDR3 nucleotides read TGTGCCAGCAGCTTACTCCGGGACAGGGGGCATCGGGGCTACACCTTC.

The J gene is TRBJ1-1, the V gene TRBV4-3; TRBD1 might be the D (6 bases). The germline V gene encodes CDR1 LGHNA and CDR2 YSLEER. Trimming left V 4 bases short and J 0 bases short, with 15 bases between. The CDR3 spans 16 residues. Here the CDR3 DNA reads TGCGCCAGCAGCCTAGAGAGCGGACAGATGAACACTGAAGCTTTCTTT. It is translated as CASSLESGQMNTEAFF.

The rearrangement uses TRBV29-1 and TRBJ1-3, with TRBD1 as a possible D gene (5 bases). The germline V and J ends were trimmed by 3 bases and 7 bases, with 7 bases remaining between them. Germline CDR1 is SQVTM and CDR2 is ANQGSEA. CDR3 length equals 11 residues. DNA for the CDR3: TGCAGCGTTGAGCGGGGGAACACCATATATTTT. As protein: CSVERGNTIYF.

The chain employs TRBV4-2 and TRBJ1-1; D is unclear. Trimming removed 1 base at V and 0 bases at J, with 9 bases between. The CDR3 length is 15 residues. Germline V gives CDR1 LGHNA, CDR2 YNFKEQ. For the CDR3, the DNA is TGTGCCAGCAGCCAAGTAAAGTCAGTGAACACTGAAGCTTTCTTT. It translates to CASSQVKSVNTEAFF.